This entry is about one T cell receptor beta chain. Being one base from a much bigger clone, this may be a read error. The conserved final phenylalanine or tryptophan is absent from the CDR3, which likely points to a read error. The sequenced template was RNA, covering the TCR beta CDR3 region. Investigators did first-round RT-PCR with HTBI primers, then second-round multiplex PCR. TCRdb processed the multiplex PCR reads anew with MiXCR; each CDR3 protein has one entry. This table holds 500,000 to 800,000 distinct CDR3 sequences, more than 40% found once. This sample was taken from a study of Graves' ophthalmopathy and Graves' hyperthyroidism. The CDR3 runs to 15 residues. Trimming removed 5 bases from V and 5 bases from J; junction bases left unmatched: 7. Per the germline V gene, CDR1 is LGHNA and CDR2 is YSLEER.

The chain carries TRBV4-3 and TRBJ2-5, with 11 positions matching TRBD2. Specimen: peripheral blood. The receptor's source is an adult man with Graves' ophthalmopathy. The CDR3 is CASSESTSGGETQYV. Written as DNA, the CDR3 is TGCGCCAGCAGCGAATCTACTAGCGGGGGTGAGACCCAGTACGTC.